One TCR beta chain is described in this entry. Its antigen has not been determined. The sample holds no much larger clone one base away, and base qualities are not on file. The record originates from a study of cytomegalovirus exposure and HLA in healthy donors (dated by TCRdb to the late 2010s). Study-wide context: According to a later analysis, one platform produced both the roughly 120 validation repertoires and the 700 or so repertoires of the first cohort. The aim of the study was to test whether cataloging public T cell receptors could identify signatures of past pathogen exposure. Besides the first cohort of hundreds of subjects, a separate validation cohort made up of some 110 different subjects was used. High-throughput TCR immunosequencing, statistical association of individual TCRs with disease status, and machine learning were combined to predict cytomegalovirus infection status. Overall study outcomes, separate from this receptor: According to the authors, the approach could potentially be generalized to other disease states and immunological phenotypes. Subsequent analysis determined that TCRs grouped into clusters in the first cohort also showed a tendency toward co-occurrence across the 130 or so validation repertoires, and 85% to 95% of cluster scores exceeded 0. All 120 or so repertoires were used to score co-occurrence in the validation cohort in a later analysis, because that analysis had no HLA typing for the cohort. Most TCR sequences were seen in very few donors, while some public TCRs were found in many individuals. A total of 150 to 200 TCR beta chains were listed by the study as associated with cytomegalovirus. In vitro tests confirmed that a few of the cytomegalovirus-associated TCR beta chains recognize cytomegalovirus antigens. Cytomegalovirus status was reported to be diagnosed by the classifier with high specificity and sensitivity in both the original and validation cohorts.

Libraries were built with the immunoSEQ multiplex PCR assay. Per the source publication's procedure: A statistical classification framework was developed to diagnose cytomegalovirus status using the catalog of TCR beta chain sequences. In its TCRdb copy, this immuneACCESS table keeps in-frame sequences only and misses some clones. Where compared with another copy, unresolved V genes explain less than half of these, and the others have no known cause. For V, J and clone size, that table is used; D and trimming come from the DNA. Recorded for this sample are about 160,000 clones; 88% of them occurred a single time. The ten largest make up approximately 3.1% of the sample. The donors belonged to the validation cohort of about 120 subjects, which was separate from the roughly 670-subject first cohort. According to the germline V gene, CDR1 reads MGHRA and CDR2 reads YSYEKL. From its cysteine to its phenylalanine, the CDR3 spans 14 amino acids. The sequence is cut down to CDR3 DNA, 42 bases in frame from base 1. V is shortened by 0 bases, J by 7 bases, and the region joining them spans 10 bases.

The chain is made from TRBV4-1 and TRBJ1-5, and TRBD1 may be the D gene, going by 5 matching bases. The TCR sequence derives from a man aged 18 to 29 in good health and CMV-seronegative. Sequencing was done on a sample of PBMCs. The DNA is TGCGCCAGCAGCCAAGAAAGGGGCGGACAGCCCCAGCATTTT. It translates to CASSQERGGQPQHF.